The entry that follows covers one TCR beta chain sequence. The sample comes from a study of T-cell memory formation after mild COVID-19. TCRdb passed the 5' RACE reads through MiXCR, listing each CDR3 protein once. Among roughly 580,000 distinct CDR3 sequences listed, around 17% were seen once. J lost 5 bases, V lost 0 bases, and 8 bases had no gene match. The CDR3 runs 16 residues. Germline loops: CDR1 SGHTA, CDR2 FQGTGA. The sequencing sample was made of PBMCs or a T cell subset sorted from them (not recorded which). The chain is built from TRBV7-3 and TRBJ2-3; TRBD2 agrees at 7 bases. This TCR was sampled from an adult woman who had mild COVID-19 (a few samples of this study predate the infection). Cell type and time point are not known. CDR3 in DNA: TGTGCCAGCAGCTTAACGGCTAGCGGACGTAGAGATACGCAGTATTTT. It translates to CASSLTASGRRDTQYF.